The 6 T cell receptor beta chains listed next were all sequenced from one sample in a study of response to subunit inactivated influenza vaccine. From the RT-PCR reads, TCRdb called clonotypes with MiXCR, one entry per CDR3 protein. The sample records about 160,000 distinct CDR3 sequences, approximately 11% being singletons. This sample comprised non-naive T cells sorted from PBMCs, obtained roughly 46 days after vaccination. The receptors here all came from a man in his forties or fifties who received an inactivated influenza vaccine.

This clonotype came up a few times. The gene calls are TRBV5-1 and TRBJ1-1, with a weak D call TRBD1 (6 bases). Trimming pared 7 bases from V and 5 bases from J, leaving 18 bases between. From germline, CDR1 is SGHRS and CDR2 YFSETQ. The CDR3 spans 14 residues. In DNA form, the CDR3 reads TGCGCCAGCGAGAAGACAGGCCAGGGAACTGAAGCTTTCTTT. Protein product: CASEKTGQGTEAFF.

This clonotype was counted at least ten times. The CDR3 coding sequence is TGTGCCAGCAGCCAGCGTAATGAGCAGTTCTTC. Translated: CASSQRNEQFF. The rearrangement uses TRBV3-1 and TRBJ2-1, with D unclear. The germline V gene has CDR1 LGHDT and CDR2 YNNKEL (reference sequence). Trimming shortened V by 3 bases and J by 7 bases, and 4 bases separated the two germline ends. This CDR3 comprises 11 residues.

Comments on this clonotype: This sequence may be a read error, since a much larger clone differs from it by one base. The conserved closing phenylalanine or tryptophan is absent in this CDR3, likely reflecting a read error. CDR3 DNA sequence: TGTGCCAGCAGCCAAGGTTCTAGCGGGGAGGAGACCCAGTACCTC. Translation: CASSQGSSGEETQYL. The chain links TRBV4-2 to TRBJ2-5; 9 bases match TRBD2. The CDR3 length is 15 residues. Germline V CDR1 and CDR2: LGHNA, YNFKEQ. V shed 1 base, J shed 5 bases, and the junction held 5 bases outside the gene matches.

This clonotype came up many times. This CDR3 is CASSPNPGTGSSYEQYF. For the CDR3, the DNA is TGTGCCAGCAGCCCAAACCCCGGGACAGGGAGCTCCTACGAGCAGTACTTC. The chain carries TRBV7-8 and TRBJ2-7; 9 bases line up with TRBD1. The J segment lost 0 bases and the V segment lost 5 bases, leaving 11 bases of the junction unmatched. This CDR3 has 17 residues. Germline assignment: CDR1 SGHVS and CDR2 FQNEAQ.

This CDR3 is CSATKGTGAHTGELFF. The CDR3 DNA reads as TGCAGTGCTACGAAAGGGACAGGGGCCCACACCGGGGAGCTGTTTTTT. This sequence joins TRBV20-1 and TRBJ2-2; 10 positions match TRBD1. There are 16 residues in the CDR3. The germline gives CDR1 DFQATT, CDR2 SNEGSKA (reference sequence). The V gene end was trimmed by 4 bases and the J gene end by 3 bases; junction bases not matched to a gene: 8.

Only a few counts were recorded for this clonotype. The chain combines TRBV5-1 with TRBJ2-7; D is uncertain. V lost 2 bases and J lost 7, with 7 bases in between. This CDR3 comprises 11 residues. CDR1 is SGHRS, CDR2 YFSETQ, per germline. DNA for the CDR3: TGCGCCAGCAGCTTTGATAAAGAGCAGTACTTC. Translating it yields CASSFDKEQYF.